Each of the 30 T cell receptor beta chains below was sequenced from the same sample in a study of blood T cells in healthy people across ages. Primed by a sample-barcoded 5' primer and a J-beta primer mix, a second PCR proceeded for 7 to 11 cycles. TCRdb re-analysed the 5' RACE reads in MiXCR, keeping a single row per CDR3 protein. The sample includes about 670,000 distinct CDR3 sequences, 45% to 60% of them seen just once. Material for sequencing was blood. These receptor sequences come from a woman of 80 years or more in good health.

The CDR3 DNA reads as TGTGCCAGCAGTTTAGAGGGGGGATTGAGGGATACGCAGTATTTT. This codes for CASSLEGGLRDTQYF. This chain uses TRBV28 with TRBJ2-3; D assignment may be TRBD1 or TRBD2 (6 bases each). CDR3 length: 15 amino acids. V was clipped by 2 bases and J by 6 bases, with 15 bases between them. CDR1 and CDR2 from the germline V gene are MDHEN and SYDVKM.

To note about this clonotype: A much larger clone differs by one base, so this may be a read error. CDR3 bases: TGTGCCAGCAAGCCCCTCAGCGGGGGGTCCTACAATGAGCAGTACTTC. As protein: CASKPLSGGSYNEQYF. The chain combines TRBV2 with TRBJ2-1, with 9 bases matching TRBD2. The DNA matches TRBJ2-7 better at its end, which makes the J call doubtful. This CDR3 is built from 16 residues. Germline V gene sequence: CDR1 SNHLY, CDR2 FYNNEI.

This clonotype was counted ten times or more. The chain couples TRBV28 to TRBJ2-5, with D uncertain. CDR3 length: 15 residues. V dropped 3 bases and J dropped 0 bases, with 11 bases sitting between them. In germline, CDR1 is MDHEN, CDR2 SYDVKM. The CDR3 DNA is TGTGCCAGCAGTTTTCGGTCTTGGTACCAAGAGACCCAGTACTTC. Translated, it gives CASSFRSWYQETQYF.

This clonotype was found many times. The chain carries TRBV5-1 and TRBJ2-3, with TRBD2 as a possible D gene (6 bases). Germline lookup yields CDR1 SGHRS and CDR2 YFSETQ. V shed 6 bases and J shed 3 bases, with 20 bases lying between them. This CDR3 is built from 16 residues. The DNA of the CDR3 is TGCGCCAGCAACCCGACTACGACTAGTGTGACAGATACGCAGTATTTT. This translates into CASNPTTTSVTDTQYF.

Of note for this clonotype: A much larger clonotype is one base distant, so this may be a read error. This chain connects TRBV28 to TRBJ2-3; D remains ambiguous. The CDR3 contains 14 residues. CDR1 is MDHEN, CDR2 SYDVKM, per germline. CDR3 protein: CAGSPPSITDTQYF. CDR3 nucleotides: TGTGCCGGCAGCCCCCCCTCTATCACAGATACGCAGTATTTT.

The rearrangement links TRBV12-3 or TRBV12-4 to TRBJ1-2; D possibly corresponds to TRBD1 (6 bases). With 6 bases removed from V and 6 bases from J, the gap between germline ends came to 11 bases. CDR3 length: 12 residues. The CDR3 coding sequence is TGTGCCAGCAGGTTCTACAGGGATGGCTACACCTTC. This translates into CASRFYRDGYTF.

In its sample, this clonotype was seen many times. V usage is TRBV15 and J usage is TRBJ2-3; no clear D. Germline V gene data show CDR1 as LNHNV and CDR2 as YYDKDF (reference sequence). The ends were cut back, 0 bases at V and 2 bases at J, with 3 bases in the middle. The CDR3 covers 13 residues. CDR3 DNA: TGTGCCACCAGCAGAGATCCCACAGATACGCAGTATTTT. It specifies CATSRDPTDTQYF.

V and J are TRBV28 and TRBJ1-2; tentative D call: TRBD1 (5 bases). With 4 bases removed from V and 0 bases from J, the gap between germline ends came to 9 bases. The CDR3 covers 14 residues. Germline lookup yields CDR1 MDHEN and CDR2 SYDVKM. The CDR3 DNA reads as TGTGCCAGCAGTTCCCCGGGACCTAACTATGGCTACACCTTC. Encoded protein: CASSSPGPNYGYTF.

This clonotype was counted at least ten times. This chain connects TRBV24-1 to TRBJ2-3; possibly TRBD1 for D (6 bases). The V end was cut by 10 bases, the J end by 2 bases, with 18 bases between. The CDR3 covers 15 residues. The germline V gene has CDR1 KGHDR and CDR2 SFDVKD. The CDR3 coding sequence is TGTGCCACTAGCCCCGGGACACCGCTCACAGATACGCAGTATTTT. Its protein is CATSPGTPLTDTQYF.

There are a few counts of this clonotype. This clone may be a read error of a much larger clone one base away. The chain carries TRBV29-1 and TRBJ2-1; maybe TRBD2 (6 bases). CDR1 is SQVTM and CDR2 is ANQGSEA in the germline V gene. The CDR3 is made up of 14 amino acids. Trimming shortened V by 4 bases and J by 0 bases, and 10 bases separated the two germline ends. CDR3 in DNA: TGCAGCGTTGGTGTCGGGAGCTCCTACAATGAGCAGTTCTTC. It specifies CSVGVGSSYNEQFF.

This chain connects TRBV29-1 to TRBJ2-3; 8 bases fit TRBD1. The CDR3 has 15 residues. Per germline, CDR1 SQVTM and CDR2 ANQGSEA. Trimming cost V 8 bases and J 5 bases; bases outside gene matches: 15. The CDR3 loop reads CSLRGDRGMKDTQYF. CDR3 nucleotides: TGCAGCCTAAGGGGTGACAGGGGAATGAAAGATACGCAGTATTTT.

The chain has TRBV2 and TRBJ1-2; TRBD1 agrees at 9 bases. Per germline, CDR1 SNHLY and CDR2 FYNNEI. CDR3 size: 19 residues. Losses at the gene ends were 4 bases for V and 0 bases for J; bases not matched to a gene: 15. The CDR3 here is CASSAYRGRPVATNYGYTF. The CDR3 nucleotides are TGTGCCAGCAGTGCTTACAGGGGGCGACCCGTCGCGACTAACTATGGCTACACCTTC. The variable domain in full, completed from reference TRBV2 and TRBJ1-2, reads EPEVTQTPSHQVTQMGQEVILRCVPISNHLYFYWYRQILGQKVEFLVSFYNNEISEKSEIFDDQFSVERPDGSNFTLKIRSTKLEDSAMYFCASSAYRGRPVATNYGYTFGSGTRLTVV.

Ten or more counts support this clonotype. The V call is TRBV18, the J call TRBJ2-1; the match to TRBD2 covers 8 bases. The V gene's germline CDR1 is KGHSH and CDR2 LQKENI. The CDR3 has 15 residues. The junction had 8 bases not matched to a gene; V was cut back by 3 bases and J by 7 bases. CDR3: CASSPGGALGNEQFF. DNA for the CDR3: TGTGCCAGCTCACCCGGGGGGGCCCTTGGTAATGAGCAGTTCTTC.

The chain carries TRBV30 and TRBJ1-5; weak D call: TRBD1 (6 bases). The CDR3 is 14 residues long. Looked up from germline, CDR1 is GTSNPN and CDR2 is SVGIG (reference sequence). The V end was cut by 8 bases, the J end by 2 bases, with 16 bases between. The CDR3: CARTVTFGNQPQHF. CDR3 DNA sequence: TGTGCCCGGACAGTAACTTTTGGCAATCAGCCCCAGCATTTT.

This clonotype occurred many times. V and J are TRBV28 and TRBJ2-7; no definite D call. From germline, CDR1 is MDHEN and CDR2 SYDVKM. The CDR3 runs to 13 residues. V lost 9 bases and J lost 7, with 19 bases in between. The CDR3 DNA follows: TGTGCCAGTGGAATCCGGGTTCCCGCGGAGCAGTACTTC. Translating gives CASGIRVPAEQYF.

J is TRBJ2-3 and V is TRBV11-3, with D possibly being TRBD1 (5 bases). CDR3 length: 14 residues. The V end was cut by 6 bases, the J end by 0 bases, with 10 bases between. CDR1 is SGHNT, CDR2 YENEEA, per germline. CDR3 in DNA: TGTGCCAGCAGTTGGGGCAGGAGCACAGATACGCAGTATTTT. Translated: CASSWGRSTDTQYF.

This rearrangement joins TRBV7-9 to TRBJ2-5, with D tentatively TRBD2 (5 bases). Per germline, CDR1 SEHNR and CDR2 FQNEAQ (reference sequence). The V end lost 5 bases, the J end lost 5 bases, and 15 bases lay between the germline ends. The CDR3 sequence is 14 residues long. The CDR3 spells CASSTRASRETQYF. The CDR3 nucleotides are TGTGCCAGCAGCACTAGGGCGTCCAGGGAGACCCAGTACTTC.

This clonotype was counted a single time. V usage is TRBV20-1 and J usage is TRBJ2-3; tentatively, D is TRBD2 (5 bases). Trimming stripped 6 bases from V and 3 bases from J, with 13 bases between. Germline assignment: CDR1 DFQATT and CDR2 SNEGSKA (reference sequence). CDR3 size: 13 residues. The CDR3 here is CSAGVGGTDTQYF. In nucleotides, the CDR3 is TGCAGTGCCGGGGTGGGCGGGACAGATACGCAGTATTTT.

CDR3 DNA: TGTGCCAGCAGTCCCCGGCCTAGCGGGAACTACAATGAGCAGTTCTTC. This gives the protein CASSPRPSGNYNEQFF. The gene calls are TRBV6-5 and TRBJ2-1; 9 nucleotides match TRBD2. The CDR3 is 16 residues long. CDR1 and CDR2 from the germline V gene are MNHEY and SVGAGI. With V trimmed by 5 bases and J by 3 bases, 8 bases remained unmatched.

The table lists this clonotype with a count of one. The chain is built from TRBV7-8 and TRBJ1-5; no clear D gene. The V end lost 4 bases, the J end lost 4 bases, and 14 bases lay between the germline ends. The CDR3 loop spans 15 amino acids. CDR1 SGHVS and CDR2 FQNEAQ come from the germline V gene. CDR3 in amino acids: CASSSPGAGNQPQHF. CDR3 nucleotides: TGTGCCAGCAGCTCCCCAGGAGCCGGAAATCAGCCCCAGCATTTT.

This clonotype was picked up many times. The chain couples TRBV7-3 to TRBJ2-7; D is tentatively TRBD1 or TRBD2 (5 bases each). This CDR3 comprises 16 residues. V was trimmed by 5 bases and J by 5 bases, leaving 22 bases between them. CDR1 SGHTA and CDR2 FQGTGA come from the germline V gene. CDR3 coding DNA: TGTGCCAGCAGCAAAAAGGAGCCGGGACCCATGGACGAGCAGTACTTC. Its protein product is CASSKKEPGPMDEQYF.

V usage is TRBV4-1 and J usage is TRBJ2-3; 11 bases are shared with TRBD2. The germline CDR1 and CDR2 sequences are MGHRA and YSYEKL. J lost 3 bases, V lost 4 bases, and 18 bases had no gene match. This CDR3 comprises 20 residues. The CDR3 is CASSPPGLAAGYPRTDTQYF. CDR3 coding DNA: TGCGCCAGCAGCCCCCCGGGACTAGCGGCAGGATACCCCAGGACAGATACGCAGTATTTT.

This chain joins TRBV4-3 and TRBJ2-2; D is unresolved. Trimming removed 0 bases from V and 4 bases from J, with 12 bases in between. This CDR3 has 16 residues. Germline V gene lookup returns CDR1 LGHNA and CDR2 YSLEER. As DNA, the CDR3 is TGCGCCAGCAGCCAAGATGGTGTCACAGCCACCGGGGAGCTGTTTTTT. The encoded protein is CASSQDGVTATGELFF.

This chain uses TRBV20-1 with TRBJ2-7; D perhaps matches TRBD1 (5 bases). The CDR3 has 15 amino acids. Germline values: CDR1 DFQATT, CDR2 SNEGSKA (reference sequence). V lost 0 bases to trimming and J lost 1 base, with 13 bases between them. This CDR3 is CSARDPQGWSYEQYF. DNA of the CDR3: TGCAGTGCTAGAGATCCCCAGGGTTGGTCCTACGAGCAGTACTTC.

The chain has TRBV12-3 or TRBV12-4 and TRBJ2-1, with 8 positions matching TRBD2. This CDR3 region has 14 residues. J was trimmed by 6 bases and V by 9 bases; bases with no gene match: 10. CDR3 in DNA: TGTGCCAGTACGCCGGGACTAGTTGGCAATGAGCAGTTCTTC. Translating it yields CASTPGLVGNEQFF.

This clonotype was counted only a few times. The chain is built from TRBV5-1 and TRBJ1-1, with 8 bases matching TRBD1. J lost 6 bases, V lost 3 bases, and 19 bases had no gene match. The CDR3 is 18 amino acids. Germline CDR1 reads SGHRS; CDR2 reads YFSETQ. The CDR3 sequence is CASSSGGGPSGGAPEAFF. The DNA of the CDR3 is TGCGCCAGCAGCTCCGGAGGGGGCCCTTCAGGGGGCGCACCTGAAGCTTTCTTT.

This clonotype was detected ten times or more. The chain uses TRBV25-1 and TRBJ1-4, with D possibly TRBD1 on 6 matching bases. The CDR3 length is 15 residues. Germline V lookup: CDR1 MGHDK, CDR2 SYGVNS. Trimming took off 4 bases at V and 8 bases at J, with 17 bases between the two ends. The CDR3 sequence is CASSATTGLREKLFF. The CDR3 DNA sequence: TGTGCCAGCAGTGCGACGACAGGACTGCGGGAAAAACTGTTTTTT.

The chain links TRBV2 to TRBJ2-5, with D possibly matching TRBD2 (5 bases). Germline values: CDR1 SNHLY, CDR2 FYNNEI. V was cut by 7 bases and J by 2 bases, with 17 bases left in between. The CDR3 runs to 15 residues. CDR3 residues: CASKPRPSGQETQYF. The CDR3 DNA follows: TGTGCCAGCAAGCCAAGGCCCTCGGGACAAGAGACCCAGTACTTC. Variable domain in full (rest from reference TRBV2 and TRBJ2-5): EPEVTQTPSHQVTQMGQEVILRCVPISNHLYFYWYRQILGQKVEFLVSFYNNEISEKSEIFDDQFSVERPDGSNFTLKIRSTKLEDSAMYFCASKPRPSGQETQYFGPGTRLLVL.

The chain uses TRBV3-1 and TRBJ1-1, with TRBD1 identical over 7 bases. The J segment lost 0 bases and the V segment lost 1 base, leaving 5 bases of the junction unmatched. The germline V gene encodes CDR1 LGHDT and CDR2 YNNKEL (reference sequence). The CDR3 loop spans 16 amino acids. The CDR3 coding sequence is TGTGCCAGCAGCCAAGTCAGGGGGGGTATGAACACTGAAGCTTTCTTT. Translated: CASSQVRGGMNTEAFF. Full variable domain (outside the CDR3, taken from reference TRBV3-1 and TRBJ1-1): DTAVSQTPKYLVTQMGNDKSIKCEQNLGHDTMYWYKQDSKKFLKIMFSYNNKELIINETVPNRFSPKSPDKAHLNLHINSLELGDSAVYFCASSQVRGGMNTEAFFGQGTRLTVV.

The J gene is TRBJ1-5, the V gene TRBV7-3; no reliable D call. The CDR3 is made up of 13 amino acids. V gave up 2 bases and J gave up 7 bases, with 9 bases separating them. CDR1 is SGHTA and CDR2 is FQGTGA in the germline V gene. CDR3 sequence: CASSLSTDQPQHF. CDR3 sequence (DNA): TGTGCCAGCAGCTTATCGACGGACCAGCCCCAGCATTTT.